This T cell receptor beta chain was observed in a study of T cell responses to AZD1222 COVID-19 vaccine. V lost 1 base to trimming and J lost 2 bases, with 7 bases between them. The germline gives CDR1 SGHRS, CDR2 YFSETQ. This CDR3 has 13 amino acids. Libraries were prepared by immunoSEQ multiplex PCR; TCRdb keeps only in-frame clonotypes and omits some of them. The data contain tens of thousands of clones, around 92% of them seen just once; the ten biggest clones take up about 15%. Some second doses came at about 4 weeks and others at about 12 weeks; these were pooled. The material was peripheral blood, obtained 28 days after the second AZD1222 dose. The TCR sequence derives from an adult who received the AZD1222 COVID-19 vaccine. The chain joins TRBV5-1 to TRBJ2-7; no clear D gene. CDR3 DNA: TGCGCCAGCAGCTTGAGACTGACCTACGAGCAGTACTTC. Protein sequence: CASSLRLTYEQYF.